This T cell receptor beta chain appears in the sequencing data of a study of OX40 agonist ivuxolimab in advanced cancers. Overall study: Ivuxolimab, an antibody acting as an agonist of OX40 (CD134), was used to treat patients.

This table comes from immunoSEQ multiplex PCR, and its TCRdb copy is limited to in-frame clones, with some not included. The sample has about 21,000 clones, 80% to 90% seen once; the top ten hold around 15%. Collection of blood occurred at baseline, at cycle 4 day 1, and at cycle 7 day 1. CDR3 length: 16 amino acids. V lost 4 bases to trimming and J lost 4 bases, with 19 bases between them. CDR1 LGHNA and CDR2 YNFKEQ come from the germline V gene. Study-level points and caveats: Near-lowest levels of clonal expansion characterized partial responders at 0.1-3.0 mg/kg.

About this clone: Its antigen is still unknown.

The sequence was obtained from an adult with an advanced solid tumor such as melanoma, head and neck, liver or kidney cancer. The rearrangement links TRBV4-2 to TRBJ2-5; either TRBD1 or TRBD2 may supply D (5 bases each). The input for sequencing was CD4+ or CD8+ T cells sorted from blood, taken in a trial of the OX40 agonist ivuxolimab. The CDR3 region has the DNA TGTGCCAGCAGCCCATATTTGGGGGTTAATTCAGAGACCCAGTACTTC. Its protein product is CASSPYLGVNSETQYF.